Here is one T cell receptor (beta chain) with its context. Its antigen is undetermined. The data originate from a study of shared clonotypes between healthy human individuals. About the research overall: Per donor, three plates held CD4 naive cells, three held CD4 memory, two held CD8 naive and one held CD8 memory. General study findings and limits: An expected dependence of interdonor clonotype sharing on sequencing depth was noted.

Sequenced by immunoSEQ multiplex PCR; TCRdb stores in-frame clones only, minus some. The sample holds 2.3 million or so clones, approximately 93% seen once. Per the germline V gene, CDR1 is MDHEN and CDR2 is SYDVKM. There are 15 residues in the CDR3. V shed 1 base and J 10 bases; nucleotides not matched to a gene: 9. The sample was naive CD4+ T cells from PBMCs. Subset specified: CD45RA+ positively selected. The V and J genes are TRBV28 and TRBJ2-3, with 9 bases fitting TRBD2. The receptor's source is a man aged 18 to 30 in good health. Some clones in this sample may be carry-over from other donors' samples. In DNA, the CDR3 is TGTGCCAGCAGTTTATTCAGTAGCGGGAGTGTGTCGCAGTATTTT. As protein: CASSLFSSGSVSQYF.